Presented here are 13 T cell receptor beta chains from one specimen sequenced in a study of blood T cell repertoires in COVID-19 (TCRdb year 2020). Receptors were amplified or captured by the immunoSEQ multiplex PCR assay. Here the immuneACCESS table is served through TCRdb, limited to in-frame sequences with V and J called. Missing clones are a known gap in these copies; in checked studies unresolved V genes cover under half, and the rest lacks a known reason. The sample profile shows approximately 170,000 clones; around four fifths of them were found once. Clones ranked in the top ten supply approximately 10% of the sample. Sequencing was performed on peripheral blood. The receptor source for this set is a human donor in a cohort sampled during active COVID-19.

The V call is TRBV12-3 or TRBV12-4, the J call TRBJ2-3; TRBD2 might be the D (6 bases). The V gene lost 2 bases and the J gene lost 4 bases, with 7 bases spanning the gap. The CDR3 covers 13 residues. CDR3 amino acids: CASSLRDSDTQYF. CDR3 DNA sequence: TGTGCCAGCAGTTTAAGGGACTCAGATACGCAGTATTTT.

This chain uses TRBV7-8 with TRBJ2-1, with a tentative D call TRBD1 (5 bases). The CDR3 is 12 amino acids. Germline CDR1 SGHVS, CDR2 FQNEAQ. V was trimmed by 2 bases and J by 6 bases, leaving 5 bases between them. The CDR3 nucleotides are TGTGCCAGCAGCTTACAGGGCAATGAGCAGTTCTTC. Its translation is CASSLQGNEQFF.

This chain uses TRBV6-1 with TRBJ2-4; 9 bases fit TRBD1. Unmatched junction bases numbered 2, after V lost 1 base and J lost 1 base. Per germline, CDR1 MNHNS and CDR2 SASEGT. The CDR3 length is 16 residues. The chain's CDR3 is CASSEVDRGAKNIQYF. The CDR3 DNA reads as TGTGCCAGCAGTGAAGTGGACAGGGGTGCCAAAAACATTCAGTACTTC.

This clone was observed a few times. The gene calls are TRBV12-3 or TRBV12-4 and TRBJ2-1, with D unresolved. V lost 8 bases and J lost 15, with 17 bases in between. This CDR3 region has 11 residues. The CDR3 is CASAASVVPFF. CDR3 nucleotide sequence: TGTGCCAGCGCCGCTAGTGTGGTGCCGTTCTTC.

This chain connects TRBV30 to TRBJ2-7; 10 positions match TRBD1. J was trimmed by 7 bases and V by 4 bases; bases with no gene match: 7. CDR3 size: 13 residues. Germline V gives CDR1 GTSNPN, CDR2 SVGIG (reference sequence). CDR3 in DNA: TGTGCCTGGACGTGGACAGGGGGAGATGAGCAGTACTTC. It encodes CAWTWTGGDEQYF.

This chain joins TRBV30 and TRBJ2-2, with D hard to call. Trimming removed 2 bases at V and 6 bases at J, with 10 bases between. Germline V lookup: CDR1 GTSNPN, CDR2 SVGIG (reference sequence). This CDR3 spans 13 amino acids. The CDR3 sequence is CAWSPMGAGELFF. As DNA, the CDR3 is TGTGCCTGGAGTCCTATGGGCGCCGGGGAGCTGTTTTTT.

This clone was counted a single time. V and J are TRBV27 and TRBJ1-1; D possibly corresponds to TRBD1 (5 bases). Trimming shortened V by 7 bases and J by 4 bases, and 16 bases separated the two germline ends. CDR1 and CDR2 from the germline V gene are MNHEY and SMNVEV (reference sequence). This CDR3 comprises 14 residues. The CDR3 loop is CASTPRGLSTEAFF. The CDR3 DNA reads as TGTGCCAGCACCCCGCGGGGGTTGAGCACTGAAGCTTTCTTT.

The chain recombines TRBV2 with TRBJ2-2; 10 nucleotides line up with TRBD2. Germline trimming cut 8 bases from V and 4 bases from J; bases unmatched to any gene: 7. The CDR3 consists of 15 residues. The V gene's germline CDR1 is SNHLY and CDR2 FYNNEI. The chain's CDR3 is CASRTSGTVTGELFF. CDR3 DNA: TGTGCCAGCCGTACTAGCGGGACGGTCACCGGGGAGCTGTTTTTT.

This clone came up once. The rearrangement joins TRBV29-1 to TRBJ2-2; tentative D call: TRBD1 (6 bases). V lost 7 bases and J 5 bases, leaving 14 bases between the germline ends. In germline, CDR1 is SQVTM, CDR2 ANQGSEA. This CDR3 has 13 amino acids. Written as DNA, the CDR3 is TGCAGCGCCCAACAGGGCGGTACCGGGGAGCTGTTTTTT. Amino acids: CSAQQGGTGELFF.

There are a few counts of this clone. This chain connects TRBV6-2 or TRBV6-3 to TRBJ1-1; D is possibly TRBD1 (5 bases). V was pared by 4 bases and J by 0 bases, with 12 bases between. Germline-derived CDR1 and CDR2 are MNHEY and SVGEGT. The CDR3 totals 15 residues. The CDR3 DNA reads as TGTGCCAGCAGTTTGCCAGGGTGGATGAACACTGAAGCTTTCTTT. Protein: CASSLPGWMNTEAFF.

The chain carries TRBV7-9 and TRBJ2-7, with 7 bases that match TRBD1. This CDR3 is 14 amino acids long. The ends lost 1 base at V and 5 bases at J; junction bases unmatched: 5. Germline-derived CDR1 and CDR2 are SEHNR and FQNEAQ (reference sequence). The CDR3 reads CASSLERGRDEQYF. CDR3 coding DNA: TGTGCCAGCAGCTTAGAAAGGGGGCGGGACGAGCAGTACTTC.

V is TRBV29-1 and J is TRBJ1-2, with unresolved D. The CDR3 consists of 13 residues. Germline CDR1 and CDR2: SQVTM and ANQGSEA. V was shortened by 0 bases and J by 8 bases, with 13 bases between the two germline ends. CDR3 residues: CSVEDLALPGYTF. CDR3 in DNA: TGCAGCGTTGAAGATCTTGCGTTACCGGGCTACACCTTC.

The table lists this clone with a few counts. The chain recombines TRBV5-1 with TRBJ2-1; 10 nucleotides align to TRBD2. CDR1 and CDR2 (germline): SGHRS, YFSETQ. This CDR3 region has 15 residues. The junction had 8 bases not matched to a gene; V was cut back by 4 bases and J by 7 bases. CDR3 residues: CASSKLAGVTNEQFF. Here the CDR3 DNA reads TGCGCCAGCAGCAAGCTAGCGGGGGTTACGAATGAGCAGTTCTTC.